A single sample gave rise to the 27 T cell receptor beta chains below, sequenced in a study of blood T cell repertoires in COVID-19. Using immunoSEQ multiplex PCR, the repertoire was profiled, and TCRdb retains in-frame clones only, with some absent. Of approximately 80,000 clones listed, approximately 81% are singletons. The specimen was peripheral blood. The receptors originated from a man at least 80 years old with acute or convalescent COVID-19.

This sequence joins TRBV18 and TRBJ2-1; 9 nucleotides line up with TRBD1. Per the germline V gene, CDR1 is KGHSH and CDR2 is LQKENI. The trim removed 2 bases at V and 0 bases at J, leaving 14 bases unmatched. CDR3 length: 20 amino acids. In DNA form, the CDR3 reads TGTGCCAGCTCACCAGTTGGGACAGGGCGTCGATCGAGCTCCTACAATGAGCAGTTCTTC. Protein: CASSPVGTGRRSSSYNEQFF.

The chain has TRBV5-1 and TRBJ1-1, with D uncertain. Germline CDR1 is SGHRS and CDR2 is YFSETQ. The CDR3 covers 14 residues. The germline V and J ends were trimmed by 2 bases and 5 bases, with 13 bases remaining between them. CDR3 region: CASSFIIEGTEAFF. The CDR3 coding sequence is TGCGCCAGCAGCTTTATAATAGAGGGAACTGAAGCTTTCTTT.

This chain connects TRBV27 to TRBJ2-2; D is perhaps TRBD1 (6 bases). CDR1 and CDR2 from the germline V gene are MNHEY and SMNVEV (reference sequence). The CDR3 sequence is 15 residues long. V dropped 4 bases and J dropped 5 bases, with 14 bases sitting between them. The DNA for the CDR3 is TGTGCCAGCAGTTGGATCAGGGGTTATACCGGGGAGCTGTTTTTT. It yields the protein CASSWIRGYTGELFF.

The chain is built from TRBV6-5 and TRBJ1-1, with D tentatively TRBD1 (5 bases). Trimming pared 7 bases from V and 10 bases from J, leaving 13 bases between. The CDR3 consists of 11 residues. Germline-derived CDR1 and CDR2 are MNHEY and SVGAGI. CDR3 in amino acids: CASMWTMGAFF. The CDR3 DNA reads TGTGCCAGCATGTGGACAATGGGAGCTTTCTTT.

The J gene is TRBJ2-1, the V gene TRBV3-1 (or the pseudogene TRBV3-2); 10 positions agree with TRBD1. Germline CDR1 and CDR2: LGHDT and YNNKEL (reference sequence). V lost 3 bases, J lost 2 bases, and 7 bases stayed unmatched. The CDR3 has 17 amino acids. The chain's CDR3 is CASSHTGTGAAYNEQFF. The CDR3 bases are TGTGCCAGCAGCCATACAGGGACAGGGGCCGCCTACAATGAGCAGTTCTTC.

The rearrangement links TRBV7-3 to TRBJ2-1, with D possibly matching TRBD1 (6 bases). The CDR3 has 16 amino acids. From germline, CDR1 is SGHTA and CDR2 FQGTGA. With 5 bases removed from V and 2 bases from J, the gap between germline ends came to 16 bases. The CDR3 spells CASSAQGLRTYNEQFF. The CDR3 DNA sequence: TGTGCCAGCAGCGCGCAGGGGTTAAGAACCTACAATGAGCAGTTCTTC. The complete variable domain, with remaining parts taken from reference TRBV7-3 and TRBJ2-1, reads GAGVSQTPSNKVTEKGKYVELRCDPISGHTALYWYRQSLGQGPEFLIYFQGTGAADDSGLPNDRFFAVRPEGSVSTLKIQRTERGDSAVYLCASSAQGLRTYNEQFFGPGTRLTVL.

V gene TRBV28 combines with J gene TRBJ2-5; D is uncertain. The CDR3 contains 12 residues. Germline CDR1 is MDHEN and CDR2 is SYDVKM. Between the trimmed V and J ends, which lost 5 bases and 2 bases, there was a span of 6 bases. CDR3 nucleotides: TGTGCCAGCAGTAGTAGTCAAGAGACCCAGTACTTC. Translating it yields CASSSSQETQYF.

This chain links TRBV7-2 with TRBJ1-5; D remains ambiguous. CDR1 is SGHTA, CDR2 FQGNSA, per germline. V lost 1 base and J lost 7, with 8 bases in between. The CDR3 spans 13 residues. CDR3 loop: CASSLERGQPQHF. The CDR3 region has the DNA TGTGCCAGCAGCTTAGAGCGCGGACAGCCCCAGCATTTT.

As to this clone: One junction end disagrees with the germline gene, perhaps due to a read error. The V gene is TRBV5-1, the J gene TRBJ2-7, with TRBD1 identical over 8 bases. Germline values: CDR1 SGHRS, CDR2 YFSETQ. CDR3 length: 15 residues. CDR3 in amino acids: CASSLGGDRSKQSEF. The CDR3 nucleotides read TGCGCCAGCAGCTTGGGGGGGGACAGGTCCAAGCAGTCTGAATTC.

V usage is TRBV20-1 and J usage is TRBJ2-7, with 7 bases matching TRBD2. This CDR3 spans 14 amino acids. Trimming cost V 3 bases and J 4 bases; bases outside gene matches: 9. Looked up from germline, CDR1 is DFQATT and CDR2 is SNEGSKA (reference sequence). The CDR3 region has the DNA TGCAGTGCTAGTCAGAGTGCGGGAGAGTACGAGCAGTACTTC. It codes for CSASQSAGEYEQYF.

The genes are TRBV5-1 and TRBJ2-1; TRBD2 matches at 7 bases. Germline trimming cut 4 bases from V and 8 bases from J; bases unmatched to any gene: 12. This CDR3 is 15 amino acids long. Germline values: CDR1 SGHRS, CDR2 YFSETQ. The CDR3 reads CASSQMSGMRDEQFF. The CDR3 bases are TGCGCCAGCAGCCAGATGAGCGGGATGCGGGATGAGCAGTTCTTC.

The rearrangement links TRBV6-2 or TRBV6-3 to TRBJ2-1, with a weak D call TRBD2 (6 bases). V lost 6 bases, J lost 0 bases, and 27 bases lay in between. CDR3 length: 20 residues. CDR1 MNHEY and CDR2 SVGEGT come from the germline V gene. The CDR3, as DNA: TGTGCCAGCAGATACCCTAGGGCCTCCGGGACCGGGGGCTCCTACAATGAGCAGTTCTTC. Its translation is CASRYPRASGTGGSYNEQFF.

The V gene is TRBV7-3, the J gene TRBJ2-1; 8 positions agree with TRBD2. This CDR3 spans 15 amino acids. J lost 5 bases, V lost 5 bases, and 8 bases had no gene match. From germline, CDR1 is SGHTA and CDR2 FQGTGA. The CDR3 DNA sequence: TGTGCCAGCAGCCGGAGCGGGAGCCAGGACAATGAGCAGTTCTTC. This encodes CASSRSGSQDNEQFF.

V usage is TRBV30 and J usage is TRBJ1-3, with D possibly TRBD1 on 6 matching bases. The V end was cut by 2 bases, the J end by 4 bases, with 15 bases between. Germline CDR1 is GTSNPN and CDR2 is SVGIG (reference sequence). The CDR3 length is 15 residues. The DNA of the CDR3 is TGTGCCTGGAGTTACCAAACAGGGAAGGGAAACACCATATATTTT. As protein: CAWSYQTGKGNTIYF.

This rearrangement joins TRBV7-2 to TRBJ1-3; D gene uncertain. The V end was cut by 2 bases, the J end by 4 bases, with 9 bases between. This CDR3 region has 14 residues. CDR1 SGHTA and CDR2 FQGNSA come from the germline V gene. CDR3 sequence reads: CASSLKTGGNTIYF. The CDR3 coding sequence is TGTGCCAGCAGCTTAAAGACGGGGGGAAACACCATATATTTT.

The chain has TRBV7-8 and TRBJ2-7, with unresolved D. The CDR3 extends over 13 amino acids. V gave up 3 bases and J gave up 0 bases, with 6 bases separating them. Germline V gene sequence: CDR1 SGHVS, CDR2 FQNEAQ. The DNA for the CDR3 is TGTGCCAGCAGCTTCAGGTTCTCCTACGAGCAGTACTTC. It encodes CASSFRFSYEQYF.

The chain carries TRBV15 and TRBJ2-7; tentatively, D is TRBD1 (6 bases). The germline gives CDR1 LNHNV, CDR2 YYDKDF (reference sequence). The CDR3 has 13 residues. V lost 5 bases to trimming and J lost 4 bases, with 12 bases between them. The CDR3 DNA sequence: TGTGCCACCAGCGCCCGGGACATTTACGAGCAGTACTTC. This sequence encodes CATSARDIYEQYF.

The chain couples TRBV7-2 to TRBJ2-3; 9 bases are a match to TRBD1. The CDR3 covers 16 residues. Germline V gene sequence: CDR1 SGHTA, CDR2 FQGNSA. V shed 2 bases, J shed 5 bases, and the junction held 8 bases outside the gene matches. The CDR3 region is CASSLSYRGQKDTQYF. Here the CDR3 DNA reads TGTGCCAGCAGCTTATCTTACAGGGGGCAGAAAGATACGCAGTATTTT.

The J gene is TRBJ2-1, the V gene TRBV27, with 12 bases lining up with TRBD2. The CDR3 loop spans 15 amino acids. CDR1 and CDR2 from the germline V gene are MNHEY and SMNVEV (reference sequence). After removal of 5 bases from V and 7 bases from J, the junction contained 6 bases not matched to a gene. This chain's CDR3 is CASSLDGLAGNEQFF. CDR3 nucleotide sequence: TGTGCCAGCAGTCTAGACGGACTAGCGGGAAATGAGCAGTTCTTC.

The V gene is TRBV27, the J gene TRBJ1-2; unclear D gene. The CDR3 spans 13 residues. Trimming pared 6 bases from V and 4 bases from J, leaving 12 bases between. The germline V gene encodes CDR1 MNHEY and CDR2 SMNVEV (reference sequence). The CDR3 sequence is CASRPGWSYGYTF. In DNA form, the CDR3 reads TGTGCCAGCAGACCCGGTTGGAGCTATGGCTACACCTTC.

This clone was seen only once. This chain joins TRBV12-3 or TRBV12-4 and TRBJ1-3; 7 bases fit TRBD1. The CDR3 totals 13 residues. V lost 6 bases and J lost 4; bases outside the gene matches: 3. Written as DNA, the CDR3 is TGTGCCAGCAGACGGACAGGAGGAAACACCATATATTTT. It is translated as CASRRTGGNTIYF.

This chain uses TRBV5-5 with TRBJ1-1; no clear D gene. The CDR3 sequence is 14 residues long. The germline V gene has CDR1 SGHKS and CDR2 YYEKEE (reference sequence). Trimming took off 2 bases at V and 1 base at J, with 9 bases between the two ends. In nucleotides, the CDR3 is TGTGCCAGCAGCTTCGGGTTACAGAACACTGAAGCTTTCTTT. Its protein is CASSFGLQNTEAFF.

V gene TRBV15 combines with J gene TRBJ2-1; a possible D gene is TRBD1 (6 bases). The V and J ends lost 4 bases and 2 bases respectively, with 12 bases between them. The length of the CDR3 is 15 residues. Germline assignment: CDR1 LNHNV and CDR2 YYDKDF (reference sequence). In nucleotides, the CDR3 is TGTGCCACCAGCACCGACGGACAGCCCTACAATGAGCAGTTCTTC. Amino acid sequence: CATSTDGQPYNEQFF.

The chain recombines TRBV19 with TRBJ1-4; TRBD1 matches 10 bases. Trimming took 2 bases from V and 6 from J; bases not matched to a gene: 3. The germline CDR1 and CDR2 sequences are LNHDA and SQIVND (reference sequence). The CDR3 consists of 15 residues. The CDR3: CASSITGTGDEKLFF. DNA for the CDR3: TGTGCCAGTAGTATAACCGGGACAGGGGATGAAAAACTGTTTTTT. The entire variable domain, with the rest obtained from reference TRBV19 and TRBJ1-4, is as follows: DGGITQSPKYLFRKEGQNVTLSCEQNLNHDAMYWYRQDPGQGLRLIYYSQIVNDFQKGDIAEGYSVSREKKESFPLTVTSAQKNPTAFYLCASSITGTGDEKLFFGSGTQLSVL.

The rearrangement joins TRBV10-1 to TRBJ1-1; 12 bases map to TRBD1. This CDR3 comprises 16 residues. After removal of 5 bases from V and 0 bases from J, the junction contained 4 bases not matched to a gene. Germline CDR1 reads WNHNN; CDR2 reads SYGVQD (reference sequence). The chain's CDR3 is CASSRGTGGLNTEAFF. The CDR3, as DNA: TGCGCCAGCAGTAGGGGGACAGGGGGCTTGAACACTGAAGCTTTCTTT.

This chain connects TRBV5-5 to TRBJ1-5, with D unclear. With 0 bases removed from V and 7 bases from J, the gap between germline ends came to 11 bases. The CDR3 covers 14 residues. Germline values: CDR1 SGHKS, CDR2 YYEKEE (reference sequence). In DNA, the CDR3 is TGTGCCAGCAGCTTGGCCGGGGTTGGGCAGCCCCAGCATTTT. Translated: CASSLAGVGQPQHF.

This chain uses TRBV14 with TRBJ2-1; 7 nucleotides agree with TRBD2. Looked up from germline, CDR1 is SGHDN and CDR2 is FVKESK. Trimming removed 4 bases from V and 6 bases from J; junction bases left unmatched: 12. The length of the CDR3 is 16 residues. The CDR3 region is CASSPSGAGEGNEQFF. CDR3 coding DNA: TGTGCCAGCAGCCCCTCCGGCGCGGGAGAAGGCAATGAGCAGTTCTTC.